The 31 T cell receptor beta chains in this list originate from one sample, sequenced in a study of cytomegalovirus exposure and HLA in healthy donors. A multiplex PCR was run with 60 Vbeta primers and 13 Jbeta primers. Sequencing used immunoSEQ multiplex PCR; TCRdb keeps in-frame clones, though not all of them. In the table there are about 140,000 clones, under 80% of which are singletons. Input material: PBMCs. The receptor source for this set is a woman between 45 and 65 years old in good health and CMV-seropositive.

The chain employs TRBV28 and TRBJ1-5, with D perhaps matching TRBD1 (6 bases). CDR1 is MDHEN and CDR2 is SYDVKM in the germline V gene. The ends were cut back, 9 bases at V and 4 bases at J, with 10 bases in the middle. This CDR3 is built from 12 residues. CDR3 sequence reads: CASFQGNQPQHF. The CDR3 DNA is TGTGCCAGTTTCCAGGGGAATCAGCCCCAGCATTTT.

The rearrangement uses TRBV30 and TRBJ1-1, with a weak D call TRBD1 (6 bases). Germline CDR1 and CDR2: GTSNPN and SVGIG (reference sequence). V was cut by 2 bases and J by 5 bases, with 18 bases left in between. The CDR3 sequence is 15 residues long. The CDR3 loop reads CAWSPNLGGRTEAFF. The CDR3 DNA reads TGTGCCTGGAGTCCGAACCTGGGGGGGCGAACTGAAGCTTTCTTT.

This clone was seen a handful of times. This chain joins TRBV6-5 and TRBJ2-7; TRBD1 aligns across 9 bases. The CDR3 length is 15 residues. The trim removed 4 bases at V and 3 bases at J, leaving 7 bases unmatched. Looked up from germline, CDR1 is MNHEY and CDR2 is SVGAGI. CDR3 bases: TGTGCCAGCAGTTCCGGACACAGGGGGCTCTACGAGCAGTACTTC. Its translation: CASSSGHRGLYEQYF.

The chain combines TRBV28 with TRBJ1-2; 7 bases are a match to TRBD1. The germline V gene encodes CDR1 MDHEN and CDR2 SYDVKM. The ends lost 3 bases at V and 5 bases at J; junction bases unmatched: 6. The CDR3 totals 14 residues. The CDR3 DNA reads as TGTGCCAGCAGTTTGACAGGGTCGGCTTATGGCTACACCTTC. Its protein is CASSLTGSAYGYTF.

This clone was seen more than once but under ten times. This chain links TRBV6-5 with TRBJ1-1; 8 bases fit TRBD1. CDR3 length: 15 amino acids. V lost 0 bases and J lost 4; bases outside the gene matches: 4. Germline V gene sequence: CDR1 MNHEY, CDR2 SVGAGI. For the CDR3, the DNA is TGTGCCAGCAGTTACTCGAACAGGGGGGGCACTGAAGCTTTCTTT. This codes for CASSYSNRGGTEAFF.

The rearrangement joins TRBV28 to TRBJ1-5, with 12 positions matching TRBD1. V shed 3 bases and J 3 bases; nucleotides not matched to a gene: 3. The germline CDR1 and CDR2 sequences are MDHEN and SYDVKM. The CDR3 runs to 16 residues. The DNA for the CDR3 is TGTGCCAGCAGTTTGGGGACAGGGGGCTTCAATCAGCCCCAGCATTTT. Protein: CASSLGTGGFNQPQHF.

CDR3 region: CASSLFGERSLNTEAFF. Here the CDR3 DNA reads TGTGCCAGCAGTTTGTTCGGAGAGAGAAGTCTTAACACTGAAGCTTTCTTT. The chain uses TRBV28 and TRBJ1-1; D unclear. The germline V and J ends were trimmed by 3 bases and 2 bases, with 19 bases remaining between them. This CDR3 contains 17 residues. Germline CDR1 is MDHEN and CDR2 is SYDVKM. Full variable domain (rest looked up from reference TRBV28 and TRBJ1-1): DVKVTQSSRYLVKRTGEKVFLECVQDMDHENMFWYRQDPGLGLRLIYFSYDVKMKEKGDIPEGYSVSREKKERFSLILESASTNQTSMYLCASSLFGERSLNTEAFFGQGTRLTVV.

The chain is built from TRBV9 and TRBJ1-5; no clear D gene. This CDR3 comprises 16 residues. The ends were cut back, 1 base at V and 11 bases at J, with 22 bases in the middle. Germline V gives CDR1 SGDLS, CDR2 YYNGEE. The CDR3 nucleotides read TGTGCCAGCAGCGTATACCCAACGGGGAGTCTCTCGTCCCAGCATTTT. Encoded protein: CASSVYPTGSLSSQHF.

The genes are TRBV28 and TRBJ2-3; D is undetermined. V was pared by 5 bases and J by 4 bases, with 16 bases between. The CDR3 is 15 residues long. Per germline, CDR1 MDHEN and CDR2 SYDVKM. The CDR3 here is CASSPPESAADTQYF. The DNA of the CDR3 is TGTGCCAGCAGTCCCCCCGAGAGCGCGGCAGATACGCAGTATTTT. The full variable domain, in which reference TRBV28 and TRBJ2-3 provide the parts outside the CDR3, is DVKVTQSSRYLVKRTGEKVFLECVQDMDHENMFWYRQDPGLGLRLIYFSYDVKMKEKGDIPEGYSVSREKKERFSLILESASTNQTSMYLCASSPPESAADTQYFGPGTRLTVL.

CDR3 DNA sequence: TGTGCCAGCAGCTCAGCTCCGGGACAGGGAAATGGCTACACCTTC. This sequence encodes CASSSAPGQGNGYTF. The chain combines TRBV5-4 with TRBJ1-2; 9 bases agree with TRBD1. The CDR3 is 15 amino acids. The V and J ends lost 3 bases and 6 bases, in that order; junction bases with no gene match: 9. CDR1 is SGHNT and CDR2 is YYREEE in the germline V gene (reference sequence).

The CDR3 coding sequence is TGTGCCTGGAATCCCAGGGGGACCACAGATACGCAGTATTTT. This encodes CAWNPRGTTDTQYF. This chain uses TRBV30 with TRBJ2-3, with 7 bases matching TRBD1. Germline loops: CDR1 GTSNPN, CDR2 SVGIG (reference sequence). Trimming cost V 4 bases and J 2 bases; bases outside gene matches: 6. CDR3 length: 14 residues.

The chain couples TRBV10-3 to TRBJ2-1; 8 bases line up with TRBD2. The J segment lost 4 bases and the V segment lost 0 bases, leaving 8 bases of the junction unmatched. There are 17 residues in the CDR3. Germline V gene sequence: CDR1 ENHRY, CDR2 SYGVKD. CDR3 DNA: TGTGCCATCAGTGAGTCGAGCAGCGGGGGCCGTTACAATGAGCAGTTCTTC. Its translation is CAISESSSGGRYNEQFF.

This chain joins TRBV5-1 and TRBJ1-2; 9 bases fit TRBD1. Germline V CDR1 and CDR2: SGHRS, YFSETQ. Trimming cost V 4 bases and J 3 bases; bases outside gene matches: 4. CDR3 length equals 14 residues. CDR3 in DNA: TGCGCCAGCAGCACTACAGGGGGCGACTATGGCTACACCTTC. It specifies CASSTTGGDYGYTF.

V usage is TRBV5-4 and J usage is TRBJ2-6; D might be TRBD1 (6 bases). The germline V gene has CDR1 SGHNT and CDR2 YYREEE (reference sequence). This CDR3 has 16 residues. The V and J ends lost 3 bases and 2 bases respectively, with 12 bases between them. The CDR3 coding sequence is TGTGCCAGCAGCTACATCAGGGGAGCTGGGGCCAACGTCCTGACTTTC. It codes for CASSYIRGAGANVLTF.

The chain couples TRBV5-6 to TRBJ2-7, with 10 bases matching TRBD1. CDR3 length: 13 amino acids. Germline-derived CDR1 and CDR2 are SGHDT and YYEEEE. Germline trimming cut 5 bases from V and 4 bases from J; bases unmatched to any gene: 3. CDR3 bases: TGTGCCAGCAGGGGACAGGGGCGGTACGAGCAGTACTTC. Translated: CASRGQGRYEQYF.

The V call is TRBV7-2, the J call TRBJ2-5; D is possibly TRBD2 (5 bases). TRBJ2-7 explains the end of the DNA better; the J call may be wrong. CDR1 SGHTA and CDR2 FQGNSA come from the germline V gene. The CDR3 consists of 14 residues. Here the CDR3 reads CASSHGVRSYEQYF. DNA of the CDR3: TGTGCCAGCAGCCACGGGGTCCGCTCCTACGAGCAGTACTTC.

This chain connects TRBV27 to TRBJ2-5, with a tentative D call TRBD1 (5 bases). The J call could be wrong; TRBJ2-7 is a better fit for the DNA end. CDR1 is MNHEY and CDR2 is SMNVEV in the germline V gene (reference sequence). The CDR3 contains 13 residues. CDR3 DNA sequence: TGTGCCAGCAGTTATCAGGGTAGCTACGAGCAGTACTTC. Amino acids: CASSYQGSYEQYF.

This clone has only one observation. V gene TRBV19 combines with J gene TRBJ1-6, with D perhaps matching TRBD1 (6 bases). Germline V gene sequence: CDR1 LNHDA, CDR2 SQIVND (reference sequence). The CDR3 extends over 16 amino acids. The V gene lost 3 bases and the J gene lost 6 bases, with 15 bases spanning the gap. CDR3 sequence: CASSILPGQINSPLHF. The CDR3 DNA reads as TGTGCCAGTAGTATCCTTCCCGGACAGATTAATTCACCCCTCCACTTT.

The J gene is TRBJ2-3, the V gene TRBV9; the match to TRBD2 covers 8 bases. This CDR3 is 15 amino acids long. With 4 bases clipped from V and 5 bases from J, the junction kept 9 bases outside the gene matches. CDR1 SGDLS and CDR2 YYNGEE come from the germline V gene. The CDR3 loop reads CASSSRTSLRDTQYF. The CDR3 DNA reads TGTGCCAGCAGCTCCCGGACTAGCCTCAGAGATACGCAGTATTTT.

This clone was detected only a few times. At one of its ends the junction is not consistent with the germline gene, which may arise from a read error. The chain couples TRBV7-7 to TRBJ1-3; 7 bases are shared with TRBD1. The CDR3 extends over 19 amino acids. CDR1 is SSHAT, CDR2 FNYEAQ, per germline (reference sequence). The CDR3 loop reads CASRITGTDVDYSGNTIYF. In DNA, the CDR3 is TGTGCTAGCAGAATAACCGGGACAGACGTGGATTACTCTGGAAACACCATATATTTT.

The V gene is TRBV10-3, the J gene TRBJ1-1; D possibly corresponds to TRBD1 (6 bases). The CDR3 is 16 residues long. From germline, CDR1 is ENHRY and CDR2 SYGVKD. V lost 3 bases and J lost 7, with 21 bases in between. CDR3 amino acids: CAISDWDKGGTSEAFF. CDR3 nucleotides: TGTGCCATCAGTGATTGGGACAAGGGGGGGACAAGTGAAGCTTTCTTT.

There are a few counts of this clone. The chain uses TRBV19 and TRBJ2-2; TRBD2 aligns across 15 bases. The V segment lost 4 bases and the J segment 6 bases; nucleotides outside the gene matches: 6. In germline, CDR1 is LNHDA, CDR2 SQIVND (reference sequence). The CDR3 contains 17 residues. The CDR3 protein is CASSRTSGGVHSGELFF. The CDR3 DNA sequence: TGTGCCAGTAGTAGGACTAGCGGGGGGGTCCACTCCGGGGAGCTGTTTTTT.

A word on this clone: The same CDR3 also results from other DNA sequences found in this sample. V usage is TRBV7-2 and J usage is TRBJ2-1, with D unclear. The CDR3 spans 14 residues. Trimming removed 1 base from V and 2 bases from J, with 6 bases in between. CDR1 and CDR2 from the germline V gene are SGHTA and FQGNSA. In nucleotides, the CDR3 is TGTGCCAGCAGCTTAGGACTGGCCTACAATGAGCAGTTCTTC. Its protein product is CASSLGLAYNEQFF.

This clone was recorded once. J is TRBJ2-2 and V is TRBV2, with TRBD1 identical over 10 bases. The ends lost 6 bases at V and 1 base at J; junction bases unmatched: 8. Germline V gene data show CDR1 as SNHLY and CDR2 as FYNNEI. The CDR3 is 17 residues long. The DNA of the CDR3 is TGTGCCAGCAGCCGTTCTCGGGACAGGGGGAACACCGGGGAGCTGTTTTTT. This gives the protein CASSRSRDRGNTGELFF.

This clone was recorded only once. The rearrangement uses TRBV5-1 and TRBJ1-1; TRBD1 matches 9 bases. The V and J ends lost 2 bases and 3 bases, in that order; junction bases with no gene match: 5. The length of the CDR3 is 15 residues. CDR1 is SGHRS and CDR2 is YFSETQ in the germline V gene. CDR3 sequence reads: CASSLLGQGDTEAFF. The DNA of the CDR3 is TGCGCCAGCAGCTTACTGGGACAGGGTGACACTGAAGCTTTCTTT.

The chain recombines TRBV7-9 with TRBJ1-1; a possible D gene is TRBD1 (5 bases). Germline V CDR1 and CDR2: SEHNR, FQNEAQ (reference sequence). Between the trimmed V and J ends, which lost 3 bases and 5 bases, there was a span of 10 bases. The CDR3 loop spans 13 amino acids. Written as DNA, the CDR3 is TGTGCCAGCAGCTTCGGGGGGGAAACTGAAGCTTTCTTT. Residues: CASSFGGETEAFF.

CDR3 residues: CASTETGSHEQFF. CDR3 coding DNA: TGTGCCAGCACGGAGACAGGGTCCCATGAGCAGTTCTTC. The chain couples TRBV28 to TRBJ2-1, with 7 nucleotides matching TRBD1. CDR3 size: 13 residues. V was pared by 7 bases and J by 8 bases, with 8 bases of the junction left unmatched. The germline gives CDR1 MDHEN, CDR2 SYDVKM.

The CDR3 DNA reads TGTGCCAGCAGCTCCACGGGGGAGCACGTCAACTATGGCTACACCTTC. It encodes CASSSTGEHVNYGYTF. The chain recombines TRBV7-9 with TRBJ1-2; D might be TRBD1 (5 bases). CDR3 length: 16 residues. CDR1 and CDR2 from the germline V gene are SEHNR and FQNEAQ (reference sequence). V shed 4 bases and J shed 2 bases, with 17 bases lying between them.

The rearrangement uses TRBV6-5 and TRBJ1-1; 9 bases are shared with TRBD1. In germline, CDR1 is MNHEY, CDR2 SVGAGI. This CDR3 contains 13 residues. With 6 bases clipped from V and 2 bases from J, the junction kept 1 base outside the gene matches. Here the CDR3 DNA reads TGTGCCAGCAGCACAGGGGGCAACACTGAAGCTTTCTTT. This codes for CASSTGGNTEAFF.

The V and J genes are TRBV7-2 and TRBJ2-7, with 11 positions matching TRBD2. The CDR3 runs 14 residues. Germline assignment: CDR1 SGHTA and CDR2 FQGNSA. Trimming cost V 3 bases and J 6 bases; bases outside gene matches: 4. The CDR3 nucleotides read TGTGCCAGCAGCTTGGCGACTAGCGGGGCCGAGCAGTACTTC. The encoded protein is CASSLATSGAEQYF.

This sequence joins TRBV6-5 and TRBJ2-4; possibly TRBD2 for D (6 bases). The CDR3 covers 14 residues. CDR1 is MNHEY, CDR2 SVGAGI, per germline. Trimming took off 5 bases at V and 6 bases at J, with 14 bases between the two ends. This chain's CDR3 is CASSVGWGGNIQYF. The CDR3 DNA reads TGTGCCAGCAGTGTGGGGTGGGGAGGAAACATTCAGTACTTC.